The 29 T cell receptor beta chains listed next were all sequenced from one sample in a study of T cell repertoires in cytomegalovirus infection. From the reads, TCRdb called clonotypes with MiXCR, one entry per CDR3 protein. This sample has 170,000 or so distinct CDR3 sequences, with about an eighth found just once. Sequenced: PBMCs. All receptors come from a human donor in good health (CMV status not recorded). Some clones in this sample may be carry-over from other donors' samples.

There are a few counts of this clonotype. This chain connects TRBV10-3 to TRBJ2-7; 8 nucleotides align to TRBD1. Germline V CDR1 and CDR2: ENHRY, SYGVKD. This CDR3 comprises 13 residues. V trimming: 6 bases; J trimming: 3 bases; junction bases outside the gene matches: 4. The CDR3 spells CAIRDRDLYEQYF. CDR3 DNA sequence: TGTGCCATCAGGGACAGGGACCTCTACGAGCAGTACTTC.

This clonotype was recorded at least ten times. The rearrangement joins TRBV6-2 or TRBV6-3 to TRBJ2-4; TRBD2 might be the D (6 bases). In germline, CDR1 is MNHEY, CDR2 SVGEGT. The CDR3 has 17 amino acids. The germline V and J ends were trimmed by 8 bases and 2 bases, with 22 bases remaining between them. CDR3 region: CASEGGTAELPKNIQYF. The CDR3 nucleotides read TGTGCCAGCGAGGGCGGGACGGCCGAGCTGCCCAAAAACATTCAGTACTTC.

This chain connects TRBV7-2 to TRBJ2-2; D unresolved. The CDR3 runs to 14 residues. Germline V CDR1 and CDR2: SGHTA, FQGNSA. V was pared by 0 bases and J by 3 bases, with 5 bases between. The CDR3 protein is CASSLADYTGELFF. The CDR3 region has the DNA TGTGCCAGCAGCTTAGCAGACTACACCGGGGAGCTGTTTTTT.

This clonotype occurred many times. The chain is built from TRBV7-2 and TRBJ1-2; D ambiguous. Trimming took 1 base from V and 5 from J, leaving 5 bases between them. Looked up from germline, CDR1 is SGHTA and CDR2 is FQGNSA. The CDR3 runs 12 residues. The CDR3 region is CASSLGPYGYTF. The CDR3 DNA is TGTGCCAGCAGCTTAGGTCCTTATGGCTACACCTTC.

This clonotype was found many times. This chain uses TRBV11-2 with TRBJ1-5, with D possibly being TRBD1 (6 bases). This CDR3 is 18 amino acids long. V was pared by 5 bases and J by 4 bases, with 24 bases between. Germline-derived CDR1 and CDR2 are SGHAT and FQNNGV. The CDR3 reads CASSGRRFGRGQNQPQHF. For the CDR3, the DNA is TGTGCCAGCAGCGGACGAAGGTTCGGGCGCGGACAGAATCAGCCCCAGCATTTT.

V usage is TRBV6-2 or TRBV6-3 and J usage is TRBJ2-1; D is unclear. Germline V gene lookup returns CDR1 MNHEY and CDR2 SVGEGT. CDR3 size: 15 residues. V lost 2 bases, J lost 2 bases, and 10 bases lay in between. This CDR3 reads CASSYPHSTYNEQFF. The CDR3 DNA sequence: TGTGCCAGCAGTTACCCCCATTCTACCTACAATGAGCAGTTCTTC.

This rearrangement joins TRBV20-1 to TRBJ1-2; a possible D gene is TRBD1 (5 bases). Germline V gene lookup returns CDR1 DFQATT and CDR2 SNEGSKA (reference sequence). V dropped 2 bases and J dropped 7 bases, with 14 bases sitting between them. CDR3 length: 13 amino acids. As DNA, the CDR3 is TGCAGTGCTAGATTGGGCGGGGCGCCTGGCTACACCTTC. Translating gives CSARLGGAPGYTF.

The chain couples TRBV19 to TRBJ2-1, with TRBD2 matching 12 bases. This CDR3 contains 17 residues. CDR1 is LNHDA and CDR2 is SQIVND in the germline V gene (reference sequence). Trimming removed 7 bases from V and 2 bases from J; junction bases left unmatched: 9. The CDR3 loop reads CASTRSSGRGPYNEQFF. The DNA for the CDR3 is TGTGCCAGTACCAGATCTAGCGGGAGGGGACCCTACAATGAGCAGTTCTTC.

The V gene is TRBV5-1, the J gene TRBJ2-7; no definite D call. Germline-derived CDR1 and CDR2 are SGHRS and YFSETQ. The CDR3 length is 14 residues. V was shortened by 4 bases and J by 6 bases, with 17 bases between the two germline ends. Written as DNA, the CDR3 is TGCGCCAGCAGCGCCCTTCCGGGCCCCGGCGAGCAGTACTTC. Protein product: CASSALPGPGEQYF. The complete variable domain, with remaining parts taken from reference TRBV5-1 and TRBJ2-7, reads KAGVTQTPRYLIKTRGQQVTLSCSPISGHRSVSWYQQTPGQGLQFLFEYFSETQRNKGNFPGRFSGRQFSNSRSEMNVSTLELGDSALYLCASSALPGPGEQYFGPGTRLTVT.

This clonotype was seen ten or more times. This chain links TRBV7-2 with TRBJ2-7; 11 bases line up with TRBD2. In germline, CDR1 is SGHTA, CDR2 FQGNSA. The CDR3 is 18 residues long. V shed 5 bases and J 0 bases; nucleotides not matched to a gene: 12. This chain's CDR3 is CASSPPGLAGGSSYEQYF. CDR3 DNA sequence: TGTGCCAGCAGCCCCCCCGGACTAGCGGGCGGGAGCTCCTACGAGCAGTACTTC. The variable domain in full, completed from reference TRBV7-2 and TRBJ2-7, reads GAGVSQSPSNKVTEKGKDVELRCDPISGHTALYWYRQSLGQGLEFLIYFQGNSAPDKSGLPSDRFSAERTGGSVSTLTIQRTQQEDSAVYLCASSPPGLAGGSSYEQYFGPGTRLTVT.

Many counts were recorded for this clonotype. The chain joins TRBV6-1 to TRBJ1-4; the match to TRBD1 covers 11 bases. Germline V gene sequence: CDR1 MNHNS, CDR2 SASEGT. The CDR3 loop spans 17 amino acids. Trimming cost V 6 bases and J 3 bases; bases outside gene matches: 9. CDR3 nucleotide sequence: TGTGCCAGCAGATGGACAGGGGGCGGAAGGTCTAATGAAAAACTGTTTTTT. Translating gives CASRWTGGGRSNEKLFF.

The rearrangement uses TRBV7-8 and TRBJ2-1; TRBD2 matches at 10 bases. The V gene end was trimmed by 5 bases and the J gene end by 3 bases; junction bases not matched to a gene: 4. This CDR3 contains 15 residues. Per the germline V gene, CDR1 is SGHVS and CDR2 is FQNEAQ. In DNA, the CDR3 is TGTGCCAGCAGCAGAGCTAGCGGGAGCTACAATGAGCAGTTCTTC. Translating it yields CASSRASGSYNEQFF. Full variable domain (missing parts from reference TRBV7-8 and TRBJ2-1): GAGVSQSPRYKVAKRGQDVALRCDPISGHVSLFWYQQALGQGPEFLTYFQNEAQLDKSGLPSDRFFAERPEGSVSTLKIQRTQQEDSAVYLCASSRASGSYNEQFFGPGTRLTVL.

This clonotype was recorded a few times. This chain connects TRBV15 to TRBJ2-6; the match to TRBD2 covers 7 bases. CDR3 length: 17 amino acids. V was clipped by 1 base and J by 2 bases; unmatched bases: 5. Per germline, CDR1 LNHNV and CDR2 YYDKDF (reference sequence). The CDR3 sequence: CATSRGGSGTGANVLTF. As DNA, the CDR3 is TGTGCCACCAGCAGAGGAGGGAGCGGGACTGGGGCCAACGTCCTGACTTTC. Full variable domain (missing parts from reference TRBV15 and TRBJ2-6): DAMVIQNPRYQVTQFGKPVTLSCSQTLNHNVMYWYQQKSSQAPKLLFHYYDKDFNNEADTPDNFQSRRPNTSFCFLDIRSPGLGDTAMYLCATSRGGSGTGANVLTFGAGSRLTVL.

This chain uses TRBV29-1 with TRBJ2-1, with 13 bases lining up with TRBD2. The CDR3 is made up of 16 amino acids. The germline CDR1 and CDR2 sequences are SQVTM and ANQGSEA. J gave up 0 bases and V 7 bases, and 6 bases lay outside the gene matches. DNA of the CDR3: TGCAGCGCCGGGACTAGCGGGGTCAGCTCCTACAATGAGCAGTTCTTC. Its protein product is CSAGTSGVSSYNEQFF.

J is TRBJ2-1 and V is TRBV6-5, with 8 nucleotides matching TRBD1. The CDR3 consists of 15 residues. Losses at the gene ends were 5 bases for V and 11 bases for J; bases not matched to a gene: 14. Germline CDR1 is MNHEY and CDR2 is SVGAGI. The CDR3 DNA reads as TGTGCCAGCAGTGAGACAGGGGTCCCCACTACAAAGCAGTTCTTC. As protein: CASSETGVPTTKQFF.

At least ten counts were recorded for this clonotype. The rearrangement uses TRBV7-2 and TRBJ1-6; D gene ambiguous. The germline gives CDR1 SGHTA, CDR2 FQGNSA. CDR3 length: 14 residues. Trimming took off 1 base at V and 7 bases at J, with 8 bases between the two ends. The CDR3 here is CASSLVGGNSPLHF. DNA of the CDR3: TGTGCCAGCAGCTTAGTGGGCGGAAATTCACCCCTCCACTTT.

The J gene is TRBJ2-1, the V gene TRBV27; the match to TRBD1 covers 7 bases. After removal of 5 bases from V and 1 base from J, the junction contained 14 bases not matched to a gene. This CDR3 spans 18 amino acids. Per the germline V gene, CDR1 is MNHEY and CDR2 is SMNVEV (reference sequence). In DNA, the CDR3 is TGTGCCAGCAGTAAACCAGTACACAGGGGATCTTCCTACAATGAGCAGTTCTTC. Its protein is CASSKPVHRGSSYNEQFF.

The chain combines TRBV5-6 with TRBJ1-5; D gene unclear. The CDR3 extends over 18 amino acids. The ends were cut back, 1 base at V and 1 base at J, with 18 bases in the middle. Germline CDR1 and CDR2: SGHDT and YYEEEE. For the CDR3, the DNA is TGTGCCAGCAGCTTGTACACCGGAGGGTTGGCGAGCAATCAGCCCCAGCATTTT. This sequence encodes CASSLYTGGLASNQPQHF.

This clonotype turned up a few times. This chain links TRBV12-5 with TRBJ1-4, with TRBD1 matching 8 bases. Germline CDR1 and CDR2: LGHNT and FRNRAP. The CDR3 is 16 residues long. The junction had 8 bases not matched to a gene; V was cut back by 2 bases and J by 6 bases. DNA of the CDR3: TGTGCTAGTGGTTTGCCTACCGGGACAGGTCATGAAAAACTGTTTTTT. Amino acid sequence: CASGLPTGTGHEKLFF. Drawing the rest from reference TRBV12-5 and TRBJ1-4, the complete variable domain is DARVTQTPRHKVTEMGQEVTMRCQPILGHNTVFWYRQTMMQGLELLAYFRNRAPLDDSGMPKDRFSAEMPDATLATLKIQPSEPRDSAVYFCASGLPTGTGHEKLFFGSGTQLSVL.

At least ten counts were recorded for this clonotype. The chain carries TRBV19 and TRBJ1-1, with D uncertain. V gave up 4 bases and J gave up 0 bases, with 6 bases separating them. This CDR3 spans 13 amino acids. CDR1 LNHDA and CDR2 SQIVND come from the germline V gene (reference sequence). CDR3 sequence: CASSSKVNTEAFF. The CDR3 DNA is TGTGCCAGTAGTAGTAAAGTGAACACTGAAGCTTTCTTT.

The V and J genes are TRBV29-1 and TRBJ1-2, with 12 bases matching TRBD1. CDR1 and CDR2 from the germline V gene are SQVTM and ANQGSEA. CDR3 size: 13 residues. With 5 bases clipped from V and 8 bases from J, the junction kept 6 bases outside the gene matches. In DNA form, the CDR3 reads TGCAGCGTTCCCTCTGGGACAGGGGGCGGCTACACCTTC. Its protein product is CSVPSGTGGGYTF.

This clonotype was found many times. V and J are TRBV12-3 or TRBV12-4 and TRBJ2-3; 7 bases fit TRBD1. V lost 7 bases to trimming and J lost 2 bases; unmatched junction nucleotides: 6. This CDR3 has 14 residues. CDR3 DNA: TGTGCCAGCACCCCCGGGACAGCCACAGATACGCAGTATTTT. This gives the protein CASTPGTATDTQYF.

The J gene is TRBJ2-2, the V gene TRBV19; D is unresolved. Germline V lookup: CDR1 LNHDA, CDR2 SQIVND (reference sequence). The CDR3 contains 15 residues. V dropped 5 bases and J dropped 0 bases, with 10 bases sitting between them. The CDR3 sequence is CASSAVPANTGELFF. As DNA, the CDR3 is TGTGCCAGTAGTGCAGTGCCTGCGAACACCGGGGAGCTGTTTTTT.

V and J are TRBV28 and TRBJ2-3; TRBD2 aligns across 7 bases. Germline V gives CDR1 MDHEN, CDR2 SYDVKM. The CDR3 is 14 residues long. V trimming: 6 bases; J trimming: 4 bases; junction bases outside the gene matches: 7. CDR3 sequence: CASSWGRASDTQYF. The CDR3 DNA reads TGTGCCAGCAGCTGGGGGAGGGCCTCAGATACGCAGTATTTT.

A few counts support this clonotype. This sequence joins TRBV25-1 and TRBJ2-6; no clear D. Germline-derived CDR1 and CDR2 are MGHDK and SYGVNS. V was trimmed by 5 bases and J by 2 bases, leaving 13 bases between them. The CDR3 spans 16 residues. This CDR3 is CASSNPDIAGANVLTF. The CDR3 region has the DNA TGTGCCAGCAGTAACCCCGACATTGCTGGGGCCAACGTCCTGACTTTC.

V gene TRBV6-5 combines with J gene TRBJ2-1, with TRBD2 matching 11 bases. Losses at the gene ends were 7 bases for V and 9 bases for J; bases not matched to a gene: 8. The CDR3 contains 14 residues. Germline CDR1 reads MNHEY; CDR2 reads SVGAGI. The CDR3 spells CASTASGRTIEQFF. The CDR3, as DNA: TGTGCCAGCACCGCTAGCGGGAGGACTATTGAGCAGTTCTTC.

There are a few counts of this clonotype. The rearrangement uses TRBV29-1 and TRBJ2-1; TRBD2 agrees at 7 bases. The junction had 14 bases not matched to a gene; V was cut back by 6 bases and J by 9 bases. Germline assignment: CDR1 SQVTM and CDR2 ANQGSEA. CDR3 size: 14 residues. CDR3 nucleotide sequence: TGCAGCGTCCTCGGGAGGAGAAGCGACGGTGAGCAGTTCTTC. As protein: CSVLGRRSDGEQFF.

The sample holds many counts of this clonotype. As DNA, the CDR3 is TGTGCCAGCAGCTCGGACAGGGGGCGCGGTGAGACCCAGTACTTC. Its protein product is CASSSDRGRGETQYF. J is TRBJ2-5 and V is TRBV7-2; 11 nucleotides match TRBD1. Trimming cost V 4 bases and J 5 bases; bases outside gene matches: 6. Looked up from germline, CDR1 is SGHTA and CDR2 is FQGNSA. CDR3 length: 15 residues. The full variable domain, its missing parts supplied by reference TRBV7-2 and TRBJ2-5, is GAGVSQSPSNKVTEKGKDVELRCDPISGHTALYWYRQSLGQGLEFLIYFQGNSAPDKSGLPSDRFSAERTGGSVSTLTIQRTQQEDSAVYLCASSSDRGRGETQYFGPGTRLLVL.

The rearrangement uses TRBV2 and TRBJ1-5; TRBD1 aligns across 7 bases. The ends lost 7 bases at V and 5 bases at J; junction bases unmatched: 5. Germline CDR1 is SNHLY and CDR2 is FYNNEI. The CDR3 sequence is 13 residues long. CDR3 sequence reads: CASNDRADQPQHF. CDR3 DNA: TGTGCCAGCAATGACAGGGCCGATCAGCCCCAGCATTTT. The whole variable domain, filled in from reference TRBV2 and TRBJ1-5, reads EPEVTQTPSHQVTQMGQEVILRCVPISNHLYFYWYRQILGQKVEFLVSFYNNEISEKSEIFDDQFSVERPDGSNFTLKIRSTKLEDSAMYFCASNDRADQPQHFGDGTRLSIL.